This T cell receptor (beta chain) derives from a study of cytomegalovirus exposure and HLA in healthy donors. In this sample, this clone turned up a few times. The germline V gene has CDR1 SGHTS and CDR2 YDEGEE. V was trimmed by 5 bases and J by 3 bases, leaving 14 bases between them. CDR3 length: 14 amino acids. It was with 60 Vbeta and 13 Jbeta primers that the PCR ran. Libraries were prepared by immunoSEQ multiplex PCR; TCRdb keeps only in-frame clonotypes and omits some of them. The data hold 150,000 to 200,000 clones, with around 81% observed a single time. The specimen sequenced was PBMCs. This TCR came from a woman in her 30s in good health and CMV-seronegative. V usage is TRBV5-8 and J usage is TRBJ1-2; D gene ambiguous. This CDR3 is CASRVEANYYGYTF. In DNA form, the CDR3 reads TGTGCCAGCAGGGTGGAGGCCAACTACTATGGCTACACCTTC.